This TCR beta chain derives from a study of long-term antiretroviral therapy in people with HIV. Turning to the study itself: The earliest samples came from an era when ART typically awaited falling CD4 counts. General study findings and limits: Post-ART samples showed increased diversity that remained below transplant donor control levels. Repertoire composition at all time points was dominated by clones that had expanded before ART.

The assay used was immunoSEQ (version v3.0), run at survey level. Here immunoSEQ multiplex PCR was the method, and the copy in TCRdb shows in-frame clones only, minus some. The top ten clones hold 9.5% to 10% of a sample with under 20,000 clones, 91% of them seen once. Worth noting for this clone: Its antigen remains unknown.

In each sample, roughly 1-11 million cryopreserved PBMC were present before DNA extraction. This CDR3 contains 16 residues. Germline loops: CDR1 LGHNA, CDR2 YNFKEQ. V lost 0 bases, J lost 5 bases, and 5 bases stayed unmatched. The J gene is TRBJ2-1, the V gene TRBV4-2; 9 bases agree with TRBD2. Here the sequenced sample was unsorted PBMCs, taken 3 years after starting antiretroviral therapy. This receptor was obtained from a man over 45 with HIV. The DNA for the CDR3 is TGTGCCAGCAGCCAAGATAGCCTAGCGGGGAACAATGAGCAGTTCTTC. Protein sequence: CASSQDSLAGNNEQFF.